The entry below describes one T cell receptor (beta chain). Germline values: CDR1 SGDLS, CDR2 YYNGEE. V lost 0 bases and J lost 1, with 8 bases in between. CDR3 length equals 15 residues. The data were produced by immunoSEQ multiplex PCR, yet TCRdb's version contains in-frame clones alone and is incomplete. Among some 130,000 clones listed, 85% to 90% were seen once. These data are taken from a study of cytomegalovirus exposure and HLA in healthy donors. Sequenced material: PBMCs. This receptor was obtained from a woman younger than 35 in good health and CMV-seronegative. The chain has TRBV9 and TRBJ1-3; the D gene is possibly TRBD1 (6 bases). CDR3 nucleotide sequence: TGTGCCAGCAGCGTAGCTACAGGGTCTGGAAACACCATATATTTT. Protein product: CASSVATGSGNTIYF.